The T cell receptor (beta chain) described here comes from a study of cytomegalovirus exposure and HLA in healthy donors. In the PCR, 60 Vbeta and 13 Jbeta primers were used. The method was immunoSEQ multiplex PCR; TCRdb's version includes in-frame clones alone and lacks a portion of them. In the table there are approximately 150,000 clones, roughly 85% of which are singletons. Trimming took off 0 bases at V and 4 bases at J, with 6 bases between the two ends. The CDR3 length is 13 residues. Germline CDR1 is SEHNR and CDR2 is FQNEAQ (reference sequence). This clone was seen only once. The clonotype was recovered from a male donor in good health and CMV-seronegative. Sample: PBMCs. The chain recombines TRBV7-9 with TRBJ1-2; D may be TRBD1 (5 bases). The CDR3 sequence: CASSLAGAYGYTF. As DNA, the CDR3 is TGTGCCAGCAGCTTAGCAGGGGCCTATGGCTACACCTTC.